The subject of this entry is one T cell receptor beta chain. Antigen: not known. A read error may account for a junction end that differs from germline. The template was RNA from unsorted bulk tissue. Distant lung tissue was collected more than 3 cm away from the tumor edge. The CDR3 is 15 amino acids. Looked up from germline, CDR1 is SEHNR and CDR2 is FQNEAQ (reference sequence). The entry originates in a study of tumor and adjacent non-tumor tissue in lung cancer. Study overall: The cohort had approximately 12 adenocarcinoma, 2 squamous cell and 1 small cell patients.

Study observations and caveats: Significantly higher TCR diversity was found in tumor than normal lung. Tumor TCR diversity, when higher, was linked to shorter survival.

TCRbeta libraries were built with three rounds of nested PCR, modified from ARM-PCR. One entry per CDR3 protein, called by TCRdb with MiXCR from the multiplex PCR reads. The sample includes about 86,000 distinct CDR3 sequences, more than 75% of them seen just once. The sequenced material came from distant non-tumor lung tissue. This TCR came from a woman in her 50s with non-small cell lung cancer. The J gene is TRBJ2-3, the V gene TRBV7-9; no clear D gene. The CDR3 spells CPSSLGKGNTDTQYF. CDR3 in DNA: TGTCCCAGCAGTTTAGGAAAGGGCAACACAGATACGCAGTATTTT.